This TCR beta chain was observed in a study of blood T cell repertoires in COVID-19. Study as a whole: PBMCs, B-cell-depleted T cells, or T cells provided the cDNA or gDNA that made up the material.

Adults between roughly 18 and 89 years of age took part from fewer than 30 US areas. Participant-reported clinical history was the basis for cohort assignment. The CDR3 runs 12 residues. Losses at the gene ends were 8 bases for V and 6 bases for J; bases not matched to a gene: 8. Germline assignment: CDR1 SQVTM and CDR2 ANQGSEA. The protocol was immunoSEQ multiplex PCR, while the TCRdb copy is restricted to in-frame clones and leaves out a portion. The profile shows about 230,000 clones, about 91% of them singletons. The chain recombines TRBV29-1 with TRBJ1-1, with 8 nucleotides matching TRBD1. This receptor was obtained from a woman aged 40-49 years with acute COVID-19. Sequenced sample: PBMCs or T cells enriched from blood (not recorded which). The CDR3: CSYVEGQAEAFF. DNA for the CDR3: TGCAGCTATGTAGAGGGACAGGCTGAAGCTTTCTTT.